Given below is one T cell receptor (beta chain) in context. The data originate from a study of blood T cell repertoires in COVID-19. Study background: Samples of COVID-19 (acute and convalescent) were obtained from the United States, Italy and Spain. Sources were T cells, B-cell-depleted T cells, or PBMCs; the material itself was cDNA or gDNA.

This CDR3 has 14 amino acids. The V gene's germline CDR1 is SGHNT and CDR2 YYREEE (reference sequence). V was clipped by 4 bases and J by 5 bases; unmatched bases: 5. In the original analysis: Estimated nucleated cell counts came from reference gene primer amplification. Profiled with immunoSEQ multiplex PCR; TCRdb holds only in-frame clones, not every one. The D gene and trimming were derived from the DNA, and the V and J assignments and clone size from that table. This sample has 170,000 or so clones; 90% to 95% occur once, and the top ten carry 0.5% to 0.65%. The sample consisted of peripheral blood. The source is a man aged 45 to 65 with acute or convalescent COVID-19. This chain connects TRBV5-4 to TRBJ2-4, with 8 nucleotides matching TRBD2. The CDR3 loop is CASSPGGTQNIQYF. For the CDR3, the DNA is TGTGCCAGCAGCCCGGGAGGGACGCAAAACATTCAGTACTTC. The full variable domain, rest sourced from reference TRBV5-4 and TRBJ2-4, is ETGVTQSPTHLIKTRGQQVTLRCSSQSGHNTVSWYQQALGQGPQFIFQYYREEENGRGNFPPRFSGLQFPNYSSELNVNALELDDSALYLCASSPGGTQNIQYFGAGTRLSVL.